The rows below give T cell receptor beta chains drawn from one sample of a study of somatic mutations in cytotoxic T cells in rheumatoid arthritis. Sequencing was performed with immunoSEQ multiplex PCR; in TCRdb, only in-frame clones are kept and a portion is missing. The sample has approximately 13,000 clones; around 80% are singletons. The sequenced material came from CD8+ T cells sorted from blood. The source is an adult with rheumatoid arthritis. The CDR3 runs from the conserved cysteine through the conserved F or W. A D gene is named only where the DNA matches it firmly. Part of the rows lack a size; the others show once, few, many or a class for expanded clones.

CASSSGRNTNYGYTF,TGTGCCAGCAGCTCCGGACGGAACACTAACTATGGCTACACCTTC,few,-,TRBV5-4,TRBJ1-2
CASSPFNTEAFF,TGTGCCAGCAGCCCCTTCAACACTGAAGCTTTCTTT,few,-,TRBV7-9,TRBJ1-1
CASSVNRGRFGSTDTQYF,TGTGCCAGCAGTGTGAACAGGGGGCGTTTTGGAAGCACAGATACGCAGTATTTT,-,TRBD1,TRBV2,TRBJ2-3
CASSLTGQGTNYGYTF,TGTGCCAGCAGCCTAACCGGACAGGGTACTAACTATGGCTACACCTTC,-,TRBD1,TRBV11-2,TRBJ1-2
CASGGLGSYNEQFF,TGTGCCAGCGGGGGACTAGGGTCCTACAATGAGCAGTTCTTC,-,TRBD2,TRBV27,TRBJ2-1
CASKSNTEAFF,TGTGCCAGCAAGTCGAACACTGAAGCTTTCTTT,few,-,TRBV28,TRBJ1-1
CASSQKNPHNEQFF,TGCGCCAGCAGTCAAAAAAATCCACACAATGAGCAGTTCTTC,-,-,TRBV23-1,TRBJ2-1
CASSSTPGSGAEAFF,TGTGCCAGCAGTTCAACCCCCGGGAGCGGCGCTGAAGCTTTCTTT,-,-,TRBV27,TRBJ1-1
CASSLTSGSTDTQYF,TGTGCCAGCAGCTTGACTAGCGGAAGCACAGATACGCAGTATTTT,-,TRBD2,TRBV5-4,TRBJ2-3
CASSPKDGLKNTEAFF,TGTGCCAGCAGCCCAAAGGACGGACTTAAGAACACTGAAGCTTTCTTT,-,-,TRBV7-9,TRBJ1-1
CASRLTTGSESGYTF,TGCGCCAGCAGATTGACTACAGGGAGTGAATCTGGCTACACCTTC,-,-,TRBV5-1,TRBJ1-2
CASSLFTGTGYVGEAFF,TGTGCCAGCAGCTTATTTACCGGGACAGGGTACGTCGGTGAAGCTTTCTTT,-,TRBD1,TRBV11-2,TRBJ1-1
CASSYGTSRGDTIYF,TGCGCCAGCAGCTACGGGACTTCTCGAGGGGACACCATATATTTT,-,-,TRBV5-1,TRBJ1-3
CASSWEPLTSNQPQHF,TGTGCCAGCAGCTGGGAACCACTGACGAGCAATCAGCCCCAGCATTTT,-,-,TRBV6-6,TRBJ1-5
CASRGFGGETQYF,TGTGCCAGCAGGGGCTTCGGGGGAGAGACCCAGTACTTC,-,-,TRBV7-9,TRBJ2-5
CASSQMHGELFF,TGCGCCAGCAGCCAGATGCACGGGGAGCTGTTTTTT,-,-,TRBV4-1,TRBJ2-2
CASSYNGRGNEQFF,TGTGCCAGCAGCTACAACGGGAGGGGAAATGAGCAGTTCTTC,-,TRBD2,TRBV14,TRBJ2-1
CASSLIVGSEQYF,TGTGCCAGCAGTTTAATCGTGGGGAGCGAGCAGTACTTC,few,-,TRBV28,TRBJ2-7
CASSKQDISGNTIYF,TGTGCCAGCAGTAAACAGGACATCTCTGGAAACACCATATATTTT,once,-,TRBV6-1,TRBJ1-3
CASTLDPSPGEQYF,TGTGCCAGCACCTTGGACCCATCCCCGGGGGAGCAGTACTTC,-,-,TRBV7-9,TRBJ2-7
CASSLRGTLYEQYF,TGCGCCAGCAGCTTGAGAGGGACTCTCTACGAGCAGTACTTC,-,-,TRBV5-1,TRBJ2-7
CASRAGLAITGELFF,TGTGCCAGCCGTGCGGGACTAGCGATCACCGGGGAGCTGTTTTTT,-,TRBD2,TRBV2,TRBJ2-2
CASRAGTLNYEQYF,TGTGCCAGCAGGGCTGGGACACTGAACTACGAGCAGTACTTC,medium-sized,-,TRBV2,TRBJ2-7
CASSLYGTGNMAFF,TGTGCCAGCAGTCTATACGGGACAGGGAATATGGCTTTCTTT,few,TRBD1,TRBV6-6,TRBJ1-1
CASSQDISGRAYEQYF,TGCGCCAGCAGCCAAGATATAAGCGGGAGGGCCTACGAGCAGTACTTC,few,TRBD2,TRBV4-1,TRBJ2-7
CATTTGGTQYF,TGTGCCACCACAACCGGGGGAACCCAGTACTTC,-,-,TRBV28,TRBJ2-5
CAIRVRGTHDGEQYF,TGTGCCATCAGGGTTCGTGGGACTCATGATGGCGAGCAGTACTTC,-,-,TRBV10-3,TRBJ2-7
CASSPLDGRGDTEAFF,TGTGCCAGCTCACCATTGGACGGTCGAGGGGACACTGAAGCTTTCTTT,-,-,TRBV18,TRBJ1-1
CASGYEQFF,TGTGCCAGCGGGTATGAGCAGTTCTTC,-,-,TRBV9,TRBJ2-1
CASSLVSSSTDTQYF,TGTGCCAGCAGCTTAGTGAGCAGCAGCACAGATACGCAGTATTTT,few,-,TRBV7-9,TRBJ2-3
CASSYSGNYGYTF,TGTGCCAGCAGTTACTCCGGGAACTATGGCTACACCTTC,-,-,TRBV6-5,TRBJ1-2
CASSSSGGSYEQYF,TGTGCCAGTAGCTCCTCAGGGGGCTCCTACGAGCAGTACTTC,-,TRBD1,TRBV19,TRBJ2-7
CASSSWTGMDEKLFF,TGTGCCAGCAGTTCCTGGACAGGGATGGATGAAAAACTGTTTTTT,-,TRBD1,TRBV27,TRBJ1-4
CASSDGTSGTDTQYF,TGTGCCAGCAGTGACGGGACTTCGGGGACAGATACGCAGTATTTT,-,-,TRBV27,TRBJ2-3
CASRSGTKNIQYF,TGTGCCAGCAGGTCCGGGACTAAAAACATTCAGTACTTC,-,-,TRBV6-5,TRBJ2-4
CASSSGGETQYF,TGTGCCAGCAGCTCAGGCGGGGAGACCCAGTACTTC,-,-,TRBV7-9,TRBJ2-5
CASSSGRPLGGYTF,TGTGCCAGCAGTTCGGGACGACCCCTAGGAGGCTACACCTTC,few,-,TRBV27,TRBJ1-2
CSVEEQKGGYTGELFF,TGCAGCGTTGAAGAACAGAAGGGGGGTTACACCGGGGAGCTGTTTTTT,-,-,TRBV29-1,TRBJ2-2
CASSEGGNTEAFF,TGTGCCAGCAGCGAAGGGGGGAACACTGAAGCTTTCTTT,-,-,TRBV9,TRBJ1-1